The subject of this entry is one T cell receptor beta chain. The antigen is undetermined. These data belong to a study of T cell repertoires in cytomegalovirus infection. From the reads, TCRdb called clonotypes with MiXCR, one entry per CDR3 protein. The table records roughly 760,000 distinct CDR3 sequences, 35% to 45% of them present only once. Study-level results: The cumulative frequency of public TCR beta families distinguished individuals who carried CMV together with the relevant HLA.

This CDR3 region has 19 residues. V was shortened by 5 bases and J by 4 bases, with 27 bases between the two germline ends. This receptor was identified in a human donor in good health (CMV status not recorded). Some clones in this sample may be carry-over from other donors' samples. The sample taken for sequencing was PBMCs. The chain is built from TRBV12-3 or TRBV12-4 and TRBJ2-1, with D uncertain. CDR3 in DNA: TGTGCCAGCAGTCCACTCGCCGGCGGCTTTATCCCCATTTACAATGAGCAGTTCTTC. Its translation is CASSPLAGGFIPIYNEQFF.